The 30 T cell receptor beta chains below all came from one sample that was sequenced in a study of cytomegalovirus exposure and HLA in healthy donors. Researchers ran the PCR with 60 Vbeta and 13 Jbeta primers. Method: immunoSEQ multiplex PCR; TCRdb's copy keeps in-frame clones and lacks some. The sample gives some 50,000 clones, 72% of which show up once; roughly 22% is in the top ten. The material sequenced was PBMCs. The source is a woman in her 50s in good health and CMV-seropositive.

The chain joins TRBV28 to TRBJ2-5; 10 bases match TRBD2. CDR1 MDHEN and CDR2 SYDVKM come from the germline V gene. This CDR3 spans 13 amino acids. V gave up 6 bases and J gave up 13 bases; unmatched junction bases: 11. The CDR3, as DNA: TGTGCCAGCAGGGATGGACTAGCGGAGGGGCGGTACTTC. This gives the protein CASRDGLAEGRYF.

The rearrangement joins TRBV7-2 to TRBJ2-7; 10 bases map to TRBD2. The ends lost 3 bases at V and 3 bases at J; junction bases unmatched: 5. Germline V CDR1 and CDR2: SGHTA, FQGNSA. This CDR3 comprises 15 residues. CDR3 protein: CASSFSGLANYEQYF. The CDR3 nucleotides are TGTGCCAGCAGCTTTTCGGGACTAGCGAACTACGAGCAGTACTTC.

The V call is TRBV7-9, the J call TRBJ2-1, with 11 bases matching TRBD2. The CDR3 is 13 amino acids. V lost 7 bases and J lost 6; bases outside the gene matches: 2. The germline V gene encodes CDR1 SEHNR and CDR2 FQNEAQ (reference sequence). The CDR3 loop reads CASNLAGGNEQFF. CDR3 bases: TGTGCCAGCAACCTAGCGGGGGGCAATGAGCAGTTCTTC.

The rearrangement uses TRBV10-3 and TRBJ2-5; possibly TRBD2 for D (6 bases). The CDR3 sequence is 17 residues long. Germline CDR1 and CDR2: ENHRY and SYGVKD. Trimming left V 4 bases short and J 1 base short, with 19 bases between. Written as DNA, the CDR3 is TGTGCCATCAGTGCCGGAGGCGGTAGCGGATCCCAAGAGACCCAGTACTTC. Amino acid sequence: CAISAGGGSGSQETQYF.

The chain uses TRBV10-1 and TRBJ1-5; D may be TRBD1 (6 bases). This CDR3 is built from 21 residues. Looked up from germline, CDR1 is WNHNN and CDR2 is SYGVQD (reference sequence). Trimming pared 7 bases from V and 3 bases from J, leaving 34 bases between. This CDR3 is CASTLIQGDKTVVANNQPQHF. The CDR3 nucleotides read TGCGCCAGCACCCTAATACAGGGAGATAAAACCGTCGTCGCCAACAATCAGCCCCAGCATTTT.

The gene calls are TRBV19 and TRBJ1-4, with 7 bases identical to TRBD1. Trimming cost V 7 bases and J 5 bases; bases outside gene matches: 4. Per the germline V gene, CDR1 is LNHDA and CDR2 is SQIVND (reference sequence). CDR3 size: 13 residues. CDR3 sequence reads: CASTGTANEKLFF. Here the CDR3 DNA reads TGTGCCAGTACCGGGACAGCAAATGAAAAACTGTTTTTT.

Only a few counts were recorded for this clone. The chain combines TRBV30 with TRBJ1-1; D uncertain. Per germline, CDR1 GTSNPN and CDR2 SVGIG (reference sequence). V was cut by 2 bases and J by 0 bases, with 7 bases left in between. CDR3 length: 13 residues. The CDR3 region has the DNA TGTGCCTGGAGTAGCCTGGTGAACACTGAAGCTTTCTTT. It yields the protein CAWSSLVNTEAFF.

The V call is TRBV6-1, the J call TRBJ1-1; D is unresolved. Between the trimmed V and J ends, which lost 1 base and 3 bases, there was a span of 9 bases. Germline loops: CDR1 MNHNS, CDR2 SASEGT. This CDR3 has 14 residues. The CDR3 coding sequence is TGTGCCAGCAGTGAAGAAGCAGACTACACTGAAGCTTTCTTT. Amino acids: CASSEEADYTEAFF.

V is TRBV9 and J is TRBJ2-1, with unresolved D. Germline V gene lookup returns CDR1 SGDLS and CDR2 YYNGEE. Trimming removed 4 bases at V and 0 bases at J, with 14 bases between. The CDR3 length is 16 residues. This chain's CDR3 is CASSLRHLSSYNEQFF. The CDR3 DNA reads TGTGCCAGCAGCTTGCGACACTTGAGCTCCTACAATGAGCAGTTCTTC. Using reference TRBV9 and TRBJ2-1 for the parts outside the CDR3, the full variable domain is DSGVTQTPKHLITATGQRVTLRCSPRSGDLSVYWYQQSLDQGLQFLIQYYNGEERAKGNILERFSAQQFPDLHSELNLSSLELGDSALYFCASSLRHLSSYNEQFFGPGTRLTVL.

This clone was observed a handful of times. CDR3 loop: CASSRGTGGSTSSYEQYF. The CDR3 region has the DNA TGTGCCAGCTCACGCGGGACAGGGGGCTCCACAAGCTCCTACGAGCAGTACTTC. The V gene is TRBV18, the J gene TRBJ2-7, with 12 bases identical to TRBD1. Per germline, CDR1 KGHSH and CDR2 LQKENI. The J segment lost 0 bases and the V segment lost 4 bases, leaving 10 bases of the junction unmatched. CDR3 size: 18 residues. The variable domain in full, with the rest retrieved from reference TRBV18 and TRBJ2-7, is NAGVMQNPRHLVRRRGQEARLRCSPMKGHSHVYWYRQLPEEGLKFMVYLQKENIIDESGMPKERFSAEFPKEGPSILRIQQVVRGDSAAYFCASSRGTGGSTSSYEQYFGPGTRLTVT.

In this sample, this clone turned up a few times. This CDR3 reads CASSQDHTAPQPQHF. In nucleotides, the CDR3 is TGCGCCAGCAGCCAAGATCACACAGCCCCCCAGCCCCAGCATTTT. The chain carries TRBV4-3 and TRBJ1-5, with unresolved D. The V end was cut by 0 bases, the J end by 7 bases, with 13 bases between. This CDR3 comprises 15 residues. The germline gives CDR1 LGHNA, CDR2 YSLEER.

The chain employs TRBV19 and TRBJ1-6; 7 bases map to TRBD1. Germline V CDR1 and CDR2: LNHDA, SQIVND (reference sequence). Losses at the gene ends were 0 bases for V and 10 bases for J; bases not matched to a gene: 9. The length of the CDR3 is 16 residues. This CDR3 is CASSIDRAGGLSPLHF. CDR3 in DNA: TGTGCCAGTAGTATAGATCGAGCAGGGGGGCTGTCACCCCTCCACTTT.

The rearrangement joins TRBV7-2 to TRBJ1-1; tentatively, D is TRBD1 (6 bases). Germline values: CDR1 SGHTA, CDR2 FQGNSA. The germline V and J ends were trimmed by 3 bases and 2 bases, with 10 bases remaining between them. This CDR3 region has 14 residues. In DNA, the CDR3 is TGTGCCAGCAGCTTTCAGGGGATCAACACTGAAGCTTTCTTT. Its protein is CASSFQGINTEAFF. Complete variable domain (other parts from reference TRBV7-2 and TRBJ1-1): GAGVSQSPSNKVTEKGKDVELRCDPISGHTALYWYRQSLGQGLEFLIYFQGNSAPDKSGLPSDRFSAERTGGSVSTLTIQRTQQEDSAVYLCASSFQGINTEAFFGQGTRLTVV.

The chain couples TRBV7-9 to TRBJ2-3; D might be TRBD1 (6 bases). The CDR3 loop spans 16 amino acids. V lost 1 base, J lost 4 bases, and 15 bases lay in between. Germline CDR1 is SEHNR and CDR2 is FQNEAQ (reference sequence). The CDR3 loop is CASSLVQGFIADTQYF. The CDR3 DNA reads as TGTGCCAGCAGCTTAGTCCAGGGGTTTATCGCAGATACGCAGTATTTT.

The V and J genes are TRBV18 and TRBJ2-7; weak D call: TRBD2 (5 bases). Germline V CDR1 and CDR2: KGHSH, LQKENI. The CDR3 is 15 amino acids. V lost 3 bases and J 5 bases, leaving 17 bases between the germline ends. In nucleotides, the CDR3 is TGTGCCAGCTCACCTTCAGCGGTGGTTGCCCACGAGCAGTACTTC. The encoded protein is CASSPSAVVAHEQYF.

The chain has TRBV19 and TRBJ2-5; 12 nucleotides agree with TRBD2. This CDR3 has 19 residues. CDR1 is LNHDA and CDR2 is SQIVND in the germline V gene (reference sequence). Losses at the gene ends were 0 bases for V and 0 bases for J; bases not matched to a gene: 8. The CDR3 DNA reads as TGTGCCAGTAGTATAGACCTCGGGACTAGCGGGTACCACCAAGAGACCCAGTACTTC. It encodes CASSIDLGTSGYHQETQYF.

The genes are TRBV19 and TRBJ2-5; TRBD2 matches at 7 bases. V gave up 3 bases and J gave up 6 bases; unmatched junction bases: 16. The CDR3 has 17 amino acids. Germline loops: CDR1 LNHDA, CDR2 SQIVND (reference sequence). CDR3 in DNA: TGTGCCAGTAGTATTGGACTGGCGGGAGCCCAGATTAAGACCCAGTACTTC. Translating gives CASSIGLAGAQIKTQYF.

The chain joins TRBV9 to TRBJ2-3; 10 nucleotides match TRBD2. Germline lookup yields CDR1 SGDLS and CDR2 YYNGEE. CDR3 size: 17 residues. V was clipped by 4 bases and J by 10 bases; unmatched bases: 18. The CDR3 sequence is CASSPRTGWERGGSQYF. Here the CDR3 DNA reads TGTGCCAGCAGCCCGCGGACAGGGTGGGAGCGGGGGGGCTCGCAGTATTTT.

The chain joins TRBV6-1 to TRBJ1-2; TRBD1 matches at 7 bases. The CDR3 sequence is 14 residues long. The germline CDR1 and CDR2 sequences are MNHNS and SASEGT. V dropped 5 bases and J dropped 6; count of bases not matched to a gene: 9. Here the CDR3 DNA reads TGTGCCAGCAGTCAGCCGACAGGGCCCGATGGCTACACCTTC. This sequence encodes CASSQPTGPDGYTF.

The rearrangement joins TRBV5-1 to TRBJ2-3; the D gene is possibly TRBD1 (6 bases). The CDR3 length is 13 residues. Germline V gene lookup returns CDR1 SGHRS and CDR2 YFSETQ. V was shortened by 5 bases and J by 5 bases, with 12 bases between the two germline ends. The CDR3 nucleotides are TGCGCCAGCAGATCCCTCAGGGGAGATACGCAGTATTTT. This encodes CASRSLRGDTQYF.

The chain carries TRBV10-2 and TRBJ1-1, with D possibly TRBD1 on 5 matching bases. V was cut by 6 bases and J by 1 base, with 18 bases left in between. This CDR3 comprises 16 residues. Germline V CDR1 and CDR2: WSHSY, SAAADI. Written as DNA, the CDR3 is TGCGCCAGCAGCGCACCCGACAGCGCTAAGAACACTGAAGCTTTCTTT. Amino acids: CASSAPDSAKNTEAFF.

V is TRBV7-9 and J is TRBJ2-4; 9 bases fit TRBD1. Germline V gene data show CDR1 as SEHNR and CDR2 as FQNEAQ (reference sequence). The CDR3 runs 19 residues. J gave up 1 base and V 5 bases, and 15 bases lay outside the gene matches. CDR3 loop: CASSPARGQGVPAKNIQYF. CDR3 bases: TGTGCCAGCAGCCCTGCTCGGGGACAGGGAGTTCCGGCCAAAAACATTCAGTACTTC.

This clone was observed a handful of times. The J gene is TRBJ1-1, the V gene TRBV5-5, with no clear D. The V and J ends lost 1 base and 4 bases respectively, with 14 bases between them. Germline lookup yields CDR1 SGHKS and CDR2 YYEKEE (reference sequence). The CDR3 sequence is 15 residues long. The CDR3 loop reads CASSLIGGRSTEAFF. The CDR3 DNA reads as TGTGCCAGCAGCTTGATTGGTGGGAGGAGCACTGAAGCTTTCTTT.

The chain links TRBV5-1 to TRBJ2-5, with a tentative D call TRBD2 (5 bases). Germline V gives CDR1 SGHRS, CDR2 YFSETQ. CDR3 size: 14 residues. The germline V and J ends were trimmed by 4 bases and 4 bases, with 14 bases remaining between them. The CDR3 protein is CASSPLVQRETQYF. The CDR3 DNA follows: TGCGCCAGCAGCCCACTAGTTCAGAGAGAGACCCAGTACTTC. Full variable domain (rest looked up from reference TRBV5-1 and TRBJ2-5): KAGVTQTPRYLIKTRGQQVTLSCSPISGHRSVSWYQQTPGQGLQFLFEYFSETQRNKGNFPGRFSGRQFSNSRSEMNVSTLELGDSALYLCASSPLVQRETQYFGPGTRLLVL.

This clone was seen once. The rearrangement links TRBV27 to TRBJ1-5; D ambiguous. CDR1 and CDR2 (germline): MNHEY, SMNVEV (reference sequence). Trimming pared 5 bases from V and 4 bases from J, leaving 9 bases between. The CDR3 is 13 residues long. CDR3 in amino acids: CASSIRGNQPQHF. The CDR3 DNA reads TGTGCCAGCAGTATACGGGGAAATCAGCCCCAGCATTTT.

The chain couples TRBV21-1 to TRBJ2-1; the table gives TRBD2 as D, unverified against the DNA. TRBV21-1 counts as a pseudogene. The CDR3 loop spans 16 amino acids. The CDR3 coding sequence is TGTGCCAGCAGCAATCCCCTCCTACGCTCCTACAATGAGCAGTTCTTC. Translation gives CASSNPLLRSYNEQFF.

V usage is TRBV2 and J usage is TRBJ1-2, with D unclear. The CDR3 is 14 residues long. The ends were cut back, 4 bases at V and 8 bases at J, with 17 bases in the middle. Germline lookup yields CDR1 SNHLY and CDR2 FYNNEI. Here the CDR3 DNA reads TGTGCCAGCAGTGGAGCTCGGTCCCCGGGGGGCTACACCTTC. Translation: CASSGARSPGGYTF.

CDR3 bases: TGTGCCAGCAGCTTAGATCAGCGAGCAGATACGCAGTATTTT. This codes for CASSLDQRADTQYF. The chain combines TRBV13 with TRBJ2-3; the D is unclear. CDR1 and CDR2 (germline): PRHDT, FYEKMQ (reference sequence). V lost 1 base and J lost 4, with 9 bases in between. CDR3 size: 14 residues.

J is TRBJ2-5 and V is TRBV18; TRBD2 agrees at 7 bases. The germline gives CDR1 KGHSH, CDR2 LQKENI. J lost 3 bases, V lost 2 bases, and 18 bases had no gene match. The CDR3 runs to 19 residues. The CDR3 reads CASSPTSEEGREVEETQYF. The CDR3 DNA reads as TGTGCCAGCTCACCAACATCCGAGGAGGGGAGGGAGGTAGAAGAGACCCAGTACTTC.

This clone was counted many times. V gene TRBV6-6 combines with J gene TRBJ1-6, with D tentatively TRBD1 (5 bases). The CDR3 is made up of 16 amino acids. Trimming shortened V by 4 bases and J by 9 bases, and 19 bases separated the two germline ends. Germline V CDR1 and CDR2: MNHNY, SVGAGI (reference sequence). The CDR3 region has the DNA TGTGCCAGCAGTTCTATACGGGGGGGACTGGGTTCACCCCTCCACTTT. This translates into CASSSIRGGLGSPLHF.